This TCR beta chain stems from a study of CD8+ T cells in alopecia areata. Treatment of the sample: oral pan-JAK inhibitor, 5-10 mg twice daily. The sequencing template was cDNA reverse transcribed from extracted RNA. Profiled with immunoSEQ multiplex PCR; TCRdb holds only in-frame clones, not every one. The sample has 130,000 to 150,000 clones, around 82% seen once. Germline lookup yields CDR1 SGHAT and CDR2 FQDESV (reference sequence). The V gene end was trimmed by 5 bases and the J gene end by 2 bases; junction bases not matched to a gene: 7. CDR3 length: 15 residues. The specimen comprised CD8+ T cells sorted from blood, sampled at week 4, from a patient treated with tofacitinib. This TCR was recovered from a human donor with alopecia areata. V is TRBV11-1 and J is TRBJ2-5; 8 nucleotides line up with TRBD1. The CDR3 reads CASSPDRVGQETQYF. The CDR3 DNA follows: TGTGCCAGCAGCCCGGACAGGGTAGGACAAGAGACCCAGTACTTC.